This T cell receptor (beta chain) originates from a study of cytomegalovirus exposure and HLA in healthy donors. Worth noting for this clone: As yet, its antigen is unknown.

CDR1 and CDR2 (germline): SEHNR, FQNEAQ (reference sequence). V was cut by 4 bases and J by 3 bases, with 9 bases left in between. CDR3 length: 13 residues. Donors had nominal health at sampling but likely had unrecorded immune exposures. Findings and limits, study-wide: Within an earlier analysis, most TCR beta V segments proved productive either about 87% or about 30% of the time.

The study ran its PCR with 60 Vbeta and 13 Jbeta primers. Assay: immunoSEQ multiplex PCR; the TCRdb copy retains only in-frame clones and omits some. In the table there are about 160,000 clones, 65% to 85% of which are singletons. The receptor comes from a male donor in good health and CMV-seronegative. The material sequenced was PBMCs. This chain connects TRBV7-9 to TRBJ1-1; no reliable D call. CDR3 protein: CASSSEADTEAFF. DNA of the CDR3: TGTGCCAGCAGCTCCGAAGCCGACACTGAAGCTTTCTTT.